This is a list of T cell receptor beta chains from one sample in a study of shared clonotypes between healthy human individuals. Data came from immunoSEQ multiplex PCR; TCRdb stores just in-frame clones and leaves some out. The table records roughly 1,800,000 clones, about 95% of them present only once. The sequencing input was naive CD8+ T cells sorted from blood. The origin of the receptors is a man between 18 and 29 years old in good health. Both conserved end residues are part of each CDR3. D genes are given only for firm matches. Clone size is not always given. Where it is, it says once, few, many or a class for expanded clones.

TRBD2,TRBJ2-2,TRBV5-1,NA,TGCGCCAGCACGGGAGGGGACACCGGGGAGCTGTTTTTT,CASTGGDTGELFF
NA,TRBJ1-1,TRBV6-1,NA,TGTGCCAGCAGGGCCTCGGGGCTTAACACTGAAGCTTTCTTT,CASRASGLNTEAFF
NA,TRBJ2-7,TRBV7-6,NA,TGTGCCAGCAGCTTAGTGGAGCAGGGATTAGCGTACTTC,CASSLVEQGLAYF
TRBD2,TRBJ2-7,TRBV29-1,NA,TGCAGCGTTGCCCCGGGGGGGAGCTACGAGCAGTACTTC,CSVAPGGSYEQYF
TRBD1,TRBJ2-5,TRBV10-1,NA,TGCGCCAGCAGTGAACAGGGGTGGAAGACCCAGTACTTC,CASSEQGWKTQYF
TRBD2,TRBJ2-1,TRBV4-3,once,TGCGCCAGCAGCCAAGATGATGTAGCGGGGGGGTACAATGAGCAGTTCTTC,CASSQDDVAGGYNEQFF
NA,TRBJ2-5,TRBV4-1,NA,TGCGCCAGCAGCCAAGATTCCCAGGGCCTACAAGAGACCCAGTACTTC,CASSQDSQGLQETQYF
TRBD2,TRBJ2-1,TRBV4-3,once,TGCGCCAGCAGCTTTGGACTAGCGGGAGGCGATGAGCAGTTCTTC,CASSFGLAGGDEQFF
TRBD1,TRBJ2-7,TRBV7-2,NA,TGTGCCAGCAGCCCGGACAGGGGGCGCCACGAGCAGTACTTC,CASSPDRGRHEQYF
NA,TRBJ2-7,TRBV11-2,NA,TGTGCCAGCAGCGTCAACCCAGCCACCTACGAGCAGTACTTC,CASSVNPATYEQYF
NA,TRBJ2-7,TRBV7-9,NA,TGTGCCAGCAGCCATATCGGACAGCTAGCCTACGAGCAGTACTTC,CASSHIGQLAYEQYF
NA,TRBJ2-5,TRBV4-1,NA,TGCGCCAGCAGCCAGGAACAGTCCCCGATGGACGAGACCCAGTACTTC,CASSQEQSPMDETQYF
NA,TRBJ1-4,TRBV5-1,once,TGCGCCAGCAGACGCCGCGGACAGCCTCTCGGTGAAAAACTGTTTTTT,CASRRRGQPLGEKLFF
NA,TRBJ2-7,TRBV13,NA,TGTGCCAGCAGCTTAGCTGGTGGTCCCTACGAGCAGTACTTC,CASSLAGGPYEQYF
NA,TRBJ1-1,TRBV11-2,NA,TGTGCCAGCAGTAATCCGCGCGACACTGAAGCTTTCTTT,CASSNPRDTEAFF